This T cell receptor beta chain was sequenced in a study of CD8 T cells in ankylosing spondylitis. Findings of the study overall: There was a TCR beta motif, made of several highly homologous variants, that appeared characteristic of ankylosing spondylitis blood.

TCRdb re-analysed the 5' RACE reads in MiXCR, keeping a single row per CDR3 protein. The sample comprises 390,000 or so distinct CDR3 sequences, approximately 20% of which are singletons, and about a sixth rests with the top ten. In the case of this clonotype: Its antigen is still unknown.

Germline V lookup: CDR1 DFQATT, CDR2 SNEGSKA (reference sequence). This CDR3 has 17 residues. This TCR was recovered from a male donor with ankylosing spondylitis. Sequenced material: blood, either unsorted or a sorted T cell fraction (not recorded which). The chain joins TRBV20-1 to TRBJ1-4; perhaps TRBD1 as D (6 bases). For the CDR3, the DNA is TGCTGCGTCGCTAGGGGGACGGGGGGGGCCTTTAATGAAAAACTGTTTTTT. Its translation: CCVARGTGGAFNEKLFF.